Sequencing of this T cell receptor (beta chain) was carried out in a study of CD8 T cells in Susac syndrome (dated by TCRdb to between 2017 and 2020). About the investigation overall: Repertoire sequencing was used to test whether CD8+ T cell activation and differentiation in Susac syndrome was antigen driven. The study compared CD8+ T cell repertoire clonality among roughly 12 healthy donors, some 14 Susac syndrome patients and roughly 16 multiple sclerosis patients. Results and caveats for the whole study, not just this receptor: The TCR sequencing and HLA analysis was acknowledged to have included a relatively small number of individuals.

Remarks on this clonotype: Its cognate antigen has yet to be identified. Base qualities are not recorded, but no much larger clone differs from it by a single base.

RNA was extracted using the RNeasy kit, and roughly 0.5 to 1 microgram was reverse transcribed with random hexamers. TCR beta CDR3 regions were amplified with the immunoSEQ multiplex PCR assay covering 54 Vbeta and 13 Jbeta segments. PCR amplification bias was corrected using a synthetic template baseline for primer optimization and computational correction. Regarding the original processing steps: Only productive sequences were kept, with reads annotated to V, D and J genes according to IMGT and analyzed in immunoSEQ Analyzer. Clonality was calculated as one minus the Shannon entropy normalized by log2 of the number of productive unique sequences. For each patient and control, public and private clones were evaluated within the 100 most prevalent clones. Susac-specific clones were defined as absent from healthy and MS cohorts, around 980 published viral clones and other ImmuneACCESS disease sequences. The public reads were run again by TCRdb, first through fastp at Q25 and then through MiXCR, and only productive beta chains were kept. Duplicate CDR3 protein sequences are folded into a single record with the most common DNA and genes. The V and J calls and clone size come from TCRdb's table, not from the authors' own analysis. This sample lists fewer than 350,000 distinct CDR3 sequences; roughly 85% were detected once. The top ten hold approximately 0.2% of the sample.

Peripheral blood CD8+ and CD4+ T cells from healthy donors, Susac syndrome patients and multiple sclerosis patients were profiled by high-throughput TCR beta sequencing. The multiple sclerosis controls were treatment-naive patients whose relapsing-remitting disease, either stable or active, fulfilled the revised McDonald criteria. Bulk CD8+ and CD4+ T cells were purified magnetically by negative isolation, whereas CD8+ TEMRA cells were enriched by FACS. Blood was collected in EDTA tubes and processed within 24 hours, with PBMCs isolated through density gradient centrifugation. PBMCs intended for TCR sequencing were cryopreserved in liquid nitrogen and thawed later in a water bath at 37 degrees C. The sorted or isolated CD4+, CD8+ and CD8+ TEMRA cells reached a purity of at least 90%. Reading from cysteine to phenylalanine, the CDR3 counts 14 amino acids. CDR3 DNA only is kept here, 42 bases in frame from base 1. The junction shows trimming of 3 bases on V and 4 bases on J, plus 11 bases between the germline ends. Per the germline V gene, LGHNA is the CDR1 and YSLEER is the CDR2.

This receptor was obtained from a human donor with multiple sclerosis. Sequencing input: CD8+ T cells from PBMCs. The chain couples TRBV4-3 to TRBJ2-3; no D gene can be assigned with confidence. The CDR3 corresponds to CASSQFKFADTQYF. The DNA sequence is TGCGCCAGCAGCCAGTTCAAGTTTGCAGATACGCAGTATTTT.